The next 16 T cell receptor beta chains were all read from a single sample in a study of blood T cell repertoires in COVID-19. Data came from immunoSEQ multiplex PCR; TCRdb stores just in-frame clones and leaves some out. Counted here are 95,000 to 100,000 clones, approximately 87% occurring once; the ten biggest clones make up 11%. The sequenced material came from peripheral blood. The source is a woman aged 25 to 39 with acute or convalescent COVID-19.

The genes are TRBV19 and TRBJ1-1; no clear D gene. There are 12 residues in the CDR3. CDR1 is LNHDA, CDR2 SQIVND, per germline (reference sequence). The germline V and J ends were trimmed by 5 bases and 3 bases, with 7 bases remaining between them. CDR3 residues: CASSYGDTEAFF. CDR3 nucleotides: TGTGCCAGTAGTTACGGGGACACTGAAGCTTTCTTT.

CDR3 protein: CASSYSSREANEKLFF. CDR3 DNA: TGTGCCAGCAGTTACTCGAGCAGGGAGGCTAATGAAAAACTGTTTTTT. The chain joins TRBV6-7 to TRBJ1-4, with D possibly TRBD1 on 5 matching bases. TRBV6-7 falls under the ORF class, with uncertain function. V dropped 0 bases and J dropped 3 bases, with 11 bases sitting between them. This CDR3 region has 16 residues.

Only one count was recorded for this clone. The chain couples TRBV15 to TRBJ1-2, with no clear D. The CDR3 totals 14 residues. V lost 4 bases to trimming and J lost 6 bases, with 15 bases between them. Per germline, CDR1 LNHNV and CDR2 YYDKDF (reference sequence). The CDR3 nucleotides read TGTGCCACCAGCACCTTAGACCTCCGGGATGGCTACACCTTC. Translation gives CATSTLDLRDGYTF.

The chain links TRBV2 to TRBJ2-1; 7 nucleotides agree with TRBD1. The ends lost 8 bases at V and 4 bases at J; junction bases unmatched: 11. Germline V lookup: CDR1 SNHLY, CDR2 FYNNEI. The CDR3 sequence is 15 residues long. CDR3 region: CASGRNRGDYNEQFF. CDR3 nucleotide sequence: TGTGCCAGCGGAAGGAACAGGGGCGATTACAATGAGCAGTTCTTC.

The chain joins TRBV5-1 to TRBJ2-3, with 11 bases identical to TRBD1. CDR1 and CDR2 (germline): SGHRS, YFSETQ. The CDR3 has 15 residues. V trimming: 3 bases; J trimming: 3 bases; junction bases outside the gene matches: 3. CDR3 region: CASSSGTGGTDTQYF. CDR3 nucleotides: TGCGCCAGCAGCTCTGGGACAGGGGGGACAGATACGCAGTATTTT.

The V call is TRBV6-5, the J call TRBJ1-6; maybe TRBD1 (5 bases). Trimming removed 6 bases at V and 6 bases at J, with 15 bases between. The CDR3 is 15 residues long. CDR1 and CDR2 (germline): MNHEY, SVGAGI. DNA for the CDR3: TGTGCCAGCAGGTTACAGGCTCTCGGTAATTCACCCCTCCACTTT. It is translated as CASRLQALGNSPLHF.

This clone was seen a handful of times. CDR3 amino acids: CASTTGGSGYTF. The CDR3 bases are TGTGCCAGCACCACAGGGGGCAGTGGCTACACCTTC. J is TRBJ1-2 and V is TRBV27, with 9 positions matching TRBD1. Trimming cost V 7 bases and J 7 bases; bases outside gene matches: 4. The CDR3 has 12 amino acids. From germline, CDR1 is MNHEY and CDR2 SMNVEV (reference sequence).

V usage is TRBV19 and J usage is TRBJ1-2, with TRBD1 as a possible D gene (6 bases). CDR1 is LNHDA and CDR2 is SQIVND in the germline V gene (reference sequence). The CDR3 is made up of 13 amino acids. Deletions cut 3 bases from V and 8 bases from J, with 13 bases between. This chain's CDR3 is CASSMAPGGGYTF. CDR3 bases: TGTGCCAGTAGTATGGCCCCGGGGGGCGGCTACACCTTC.

The V gene is TRBV5-1, the J gene TRBJ2-1; 7 bases are shared with TRBD2. The CDR3 sequence is 16 residues long. The V gene end was trimmed by 2 bases and the J gene end by 6 bases; junction bases not matched to a gene: 11. Germline V CDR1 and CDR2: SGHRS, YFSETQ. CDR3 region: CASSLSGGTAINEQFF. For the CDR3, the DNA is TGCGCCAGCAGCTTATCCGGGGGGACGGCTATCAATGAGCAGTTCTTC.

DNA for the CDR3: TGTGCCAGCACCAAGCAGCAGGGGGGTACCGGTTCACCCCTCCACTTT. Translating it yields CASTKQQGGTGSPLHF. The chain uses TRBV28 and TRBJ1-6, with TRBD1 matching over 7 bases. The junction had 15 bases not matched to a gene; V was cut back by 7 bases and J by 9 bases. The CDR3 consists of 16 residues. The V gene's germline CDR1 is MDHEN and CDR2 SYDVKM.

This clone was seen only once. The genes are TRBV6-6 and TRBJ2-1, with D possibly TRBD1 on 6 matching bases. V lost 6 bases to trimming and J lost 7 bases, with 10 bases between them. The CDR3 is made up of 12 amino acids. Germline assignment: CDR1 MNHNY and CDR2 SVGAGI (reference sequence). The CDR3 sequence: CASRPQGNEQFF. CDR3 DNA sequence: TGTGCCAGCAGGCCCCAGGGGAATGAGCAGTTCTTC.

This chain connects TRBV12-3 or TRBV12-4 to TRBJ1-5; D call uncertain. The CDR3 spans 12 residues. V lost 5 bases to trimming and J lost 0 bases, with 2 bases between them. The CDR3 here is CASSHSNQPQHF. The CDR3 DNA is TGTGCCAGCAGTCATAGCAATCAGCCCCAGCATTTT.

The chain joins TRBV7-9 to TRBJ2-7; TRBD2 matches 12 bases. Per germline, CDR1 SEHNR and CDR2 FQNEAQ (reference sequence). The CDR3 extends over 16 amino acids. V lost 7 bases, J lost 2 bases, and 9 bases stayed unmatched. CDR3 in DNA: TGTGCCAGCACCCCCCAGGCTAGCGGGGGGGCCTACGAGCAGTACTTC. Its translation: CASTPQASGGAYEQYF.

V is TRBV6-4 and J is TRBJ2-1, with 10 nucleotides matching TRBD1. CDR1 MRHNA and CDR2 SNTAGT come from the germline V gene. The CDR3 is 16 amino acids. The trim removed 6 bases at V and 8 bases at J, leaving 13 bases unmatched. This CDR3 is CASSGTGVVASDEQFF. In DNA form, the CDR3 reads TGTGCCAGCAGCGGGACAGGGGTGGTAGCGTCCGATGAGCAGTTCTTC.

This rearrangement joins TRBV4-2 to TRBJ2-1; TRBD1 aligns across 9 bases. In germline, CDR1 is LGHNA, CDR2 YNFKEQ. With V trimmed by 3 bases and J by 0 bases, 6 bases remained unmatched. The CDR3 has 17 amino acids. The CDR3, as DNA: TGTGCCAGCAGCCAGTTCCCGGGACAGGGCTCCTACAATGAGCAGTTCTTC. It yields the protein CASSQFPGQGSYNEQFF.

The chain recombines TRBV28 with TRBJ2-3; TRBD2 might be the D (6 bases). Germline V gene lookup returns CDR1 MDHEN and CDR2 SYDVKM. Trimming removed 7 bases from V and 0 bases from J, with 11 bases in between. The CDR3 consists of 14 residues. CDR3 sequence: CASMSGRSTDTQYF. DNA for the CDR3: TGTGCCAGCATGAGCGGGCGCAGCACAGATACGCAGTATTTT.